The TCR beta chain under discussion was sequenced for a study of vaccination and CD4 T cells after COVID-19 (dated by TCRdb to between 2021 and 2022). General notes on the study: SARS-CoV-2 positivity had been established in the convalescent patients by nasal swab PCR, and mild disease was recorded in several of these patients and severe disease in one. The convalescent cohort comprised six males and four females, including two Hispanic individuals, seven Caucasians, two Asians and one multiracial person. Participants received two doses of either the Pfizer-BioNTech BNT162b2 vaccine (n=8) or the Moderna mRNA-1273 vaccine (n=2). Post-COVID blood samples from convalescent patients were collected a median of about 100 days after diagnosis, with a range of 35 to 161 days. Post-vaccine blood samples were obtained a median of about 72 days after the second vaccine dose, with a range of roughly 14 to 241 days. The cultures were stimulated with overlapping spike peptide pools from SARS-CoV-2 and from the common cold coronaviruses HCoV-NL63, HCoV-OC43 and HCoV-229E. As controls, cultures received a CEFX viral epitope pool (the positive control), an HIV-1 Nef peptide pool (the negative control), or no peptide at all. The spike-specific CD4+ TCR repertoire was compared before and after mRNA vaccination in approximately 9 COVID-19 convalescent patients and a handful of infection-naive healthy vaccine recipients.

Details on this clonotype: It has no known antigen specificity. Within one base of it there is no much larger clone, and no base qualities were kept.

The meaning of the sample's treatment or condition label: roughly 10-day PBMC culture with coronavirus spike peptide pools or control peptides (ViraFEST assay). The ViraFEST assay, used in the study, expanded antigen-specific T cells with peptide pools and then identified the expanded clonotypes through TCR sequencing. The positive SARS-CoV-2 PCR tests of the convalescent patients were dated from March to December 2020, before the Alpha, Beta and Delta variants emerged in the United States. Each well held fewer than 2.5 million PBMCs cultured with approximately 10 ug/ml peptide pools in IMDM containing roughly 5% human AB serum and about 10 IU/ml IL-2. Half of the culture medium was replaced with fresh IL-2-containing medium on days 3 and 7. CD4+ T cells were isolated after around 11 days of culture through negative selection using the EasySep CD4+ T cell isolation kit. Ficoll-Paque Plus gradient centrifugation was used to isolate PBMCs from whole blood, and the isolated PBMCs were then either used fresh or cryopreserved at -140C. Each culture condition was generally run in triplicate wells.

Paper-wide results and their limitations: Relatively few convalescent patients were included in the study, and early timepoints after natural infection were not analyzed. Among the post-vaccine SARS-CoV-2-reactive clones in convalescent patients, a median around 85% showed up only after vaccination, which suggests vaccine-specific priming. An increase in the median number of SARS-CoV-2-reactive clonotypes from 21 after infection to roughly 38 after vaccination was observed, but the change was not found to be significant. Of the vaccine-specific clones found in convalescent patients, nearly all (304 of 307) were mono-reactive for SARS-CoV-2 spike instead of being cross-reactive with common cold coronaviruses.

Receptor amplification or capture employed PCR. TCR sequencing of DNA from cultured CD4+ T cells used the Oncomine TCR Beta short-read assay at the Johns Hopkins FTIC core. The QIAamp micro DNA kit was used to extract genomic DNA from the cultured CD4+ T cells. Oncomine TCR Beta libraries from cultured CD4+ T cells were pooled using unique dual indexes and sequenced on an Illumina iSeq 100. The paper's data handling went like this. Non-productive sequences were removed, and CDR3s that did not start with C, did not end with F or W, or were shorter than 7 amino acids were discarded. Antigen-specific clonotypes were identified with the MANAFEST web application by comparing peptide-stimulated wells with reference and other culture wells. Positive clones required FDR below 0.05, an odds ratio above 5, and productive frequency above 0.1% in at least two of three replicate wells. A clonotype counted as cross-reactive if it showed significant expansion both in the SARS-CoV-2 spike wells and in at least one common cold coronavirus spike condition. Using R version 3.6.1, CDR3 homology was evaluated through Levenshtein distances (stringdist) along with unrooted phylogenetic trees (ape). TCRdb reprocessed the public reads (quality trimming at Q25 with fastp, clone calling with MiXCR) and kept in-frame beta chains. Every entry covers one CDR3 protein and lists the most common genes and DNA from its rows. These V and J calls rely on TCRdb rather than the paper's analysis. This sample lists more than 9,500 distinct CDR3 sequences; approximately 50% were detected once. The ten largest clonotypes hold about 31% of the sample.

Sequenced material: CD4+ T cells from blood, cultured in vitro. This TCR came from a human donor who had recovered from COVID-19.

CDR3 protein: CASSLYQGSDYGYTF. The nucleotide sequence is TGTGCCAGCAGCTTGTATCAGGGATCGGACTATGGCTACACCTTC. The chain is made from TRBV5-4 and TRBJ1-2, and TRBD1 may be the D gene, going by 5 matching bases. For CDR1 and CDR2, the germline V gene (reference sequence) lists SGHNT and YYREEE. Including cysteine and phenylalanine, the CDR3 has 15 amino acids. The DNA shown is the 45-base CDR3, in frame from base 1. Deletion took 1 base off V and 3 bases off J, with a span of 13 bases between the germline ends. The full variable domain, completed from the reference TRBV5-4 and TRBJ1-2 proteins outside the CDR3, reads ETGVTQSPTHLIKTRGQQVTLRCSSQSGHNTVSWYQQALGQGPQFIFQYYREEENGRGNFPPRFSGLQFPNYSSELNVNALELDDSALYLCASSLYQGSDYGYTFGSGTRLTVV.